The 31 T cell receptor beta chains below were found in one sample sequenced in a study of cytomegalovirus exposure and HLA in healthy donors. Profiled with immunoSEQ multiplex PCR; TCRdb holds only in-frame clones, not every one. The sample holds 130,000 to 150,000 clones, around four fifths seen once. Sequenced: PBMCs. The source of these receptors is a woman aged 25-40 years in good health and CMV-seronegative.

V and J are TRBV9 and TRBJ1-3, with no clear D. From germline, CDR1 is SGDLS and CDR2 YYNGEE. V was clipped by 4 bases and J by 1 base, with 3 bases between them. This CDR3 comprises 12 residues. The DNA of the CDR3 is TGTGCCAGCAGCTTATCTGGAAACACCATATATTTT. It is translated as CASSLSGNTIYF.

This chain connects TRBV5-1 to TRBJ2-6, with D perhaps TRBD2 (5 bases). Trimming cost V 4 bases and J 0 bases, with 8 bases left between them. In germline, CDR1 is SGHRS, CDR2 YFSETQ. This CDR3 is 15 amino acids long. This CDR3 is CASSVGSSGANVLTF. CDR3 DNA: TGCGCCAGCAGCGTAGGGAGCTCTGGGGCCAACGTCCTGACTTTC.

The chain's CDR3 is CAHGTSGVNSPLHF. CDR3 coding DNA: TGTGCCCACGGTACTTCAGGGGTAAATTCACCCCTCCACTTT. The chain couples TRBV6-1 to TRBJ1-6, with D possibly matching TRBD1 (6 bases). V lost 11 bases to trimming and J lost 7 bases, with 18 bases between them. This CDR3 has 14 amino acids. Germline CDR1 reads MNHNS; CDR2 reads SASEGT.

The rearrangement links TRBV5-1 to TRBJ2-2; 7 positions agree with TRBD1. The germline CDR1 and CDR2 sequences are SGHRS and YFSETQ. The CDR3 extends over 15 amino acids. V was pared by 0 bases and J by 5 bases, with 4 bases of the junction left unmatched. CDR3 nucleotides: TGCGCCAGCAGCTTGGAGACAGGGCGGACCGGGGAGCTGTTTTTT. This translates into CASSLETGRTGELFF.

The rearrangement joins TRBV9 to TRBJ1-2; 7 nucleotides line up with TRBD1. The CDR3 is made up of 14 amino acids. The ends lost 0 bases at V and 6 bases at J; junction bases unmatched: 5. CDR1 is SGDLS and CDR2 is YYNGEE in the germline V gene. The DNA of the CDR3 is TGTGCCAGCAGCGTAGTCTGGGACAGTCATGGCTACACCTTC. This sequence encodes CASSVVWDSHGYTF.

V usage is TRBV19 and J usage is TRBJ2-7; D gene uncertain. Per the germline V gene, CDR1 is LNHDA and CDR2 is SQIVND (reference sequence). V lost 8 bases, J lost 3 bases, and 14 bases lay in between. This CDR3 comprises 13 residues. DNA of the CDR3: TGTGCCAGTTCCCCTGGCCAGGACTACGAGCAGTACTTC. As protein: CASSPGQDYEQYF.

The CDR3 spells CASSLADRGRGLNTGELFF. CDR3 coding DNA: TGTGCCAGCAGCTTAGCGGACAGGGGGCGCGGGTTGAACACCGGGGAGCTGTTTTTT. This chain links TRBV7-9 with TRBJ2-2; TRBD1 aligns across 11 bases. V shed 0 bases, J shed 1 base, and the junction held 7 bases outside the gene matches. Per germline, CDR1 SEHNR and CDR2 FQNEAQ (reference sequence). The CDR3 is 19 amino acids.

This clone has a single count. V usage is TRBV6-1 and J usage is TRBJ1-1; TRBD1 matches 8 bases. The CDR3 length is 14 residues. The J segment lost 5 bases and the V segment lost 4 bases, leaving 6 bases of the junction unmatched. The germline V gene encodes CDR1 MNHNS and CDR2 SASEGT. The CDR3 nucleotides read TGTGCCAGCAGTGTAAAGACAGGGGCGACTGAAGCTTTCTTT. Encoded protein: CASSVKTGATEAFF.

As DNA, the CDR3 is TGTGCCAGCAGCTTAGATTCATATAATTCACCCCTCCACTTT. It translates to CASSLDSYNSPLHF. This chain joins TRBV11-3 and TRBJ1-6; D is unclear. Between the trimmed V and J ends, which lost 0 bases and 4 bases, there was a span of 4 bases. This CDR3 is 14 amino acids long. CDR1 and CDR2 (germline): SGHNT, YENEEA.

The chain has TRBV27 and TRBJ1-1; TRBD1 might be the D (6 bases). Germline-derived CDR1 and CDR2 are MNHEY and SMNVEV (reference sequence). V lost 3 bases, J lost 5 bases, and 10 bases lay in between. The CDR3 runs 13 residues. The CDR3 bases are TGTGCCAGCAGTTTGGGGGCCGGGACTGAAGCTTTCTTT. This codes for CASSLGAGTEAFF.

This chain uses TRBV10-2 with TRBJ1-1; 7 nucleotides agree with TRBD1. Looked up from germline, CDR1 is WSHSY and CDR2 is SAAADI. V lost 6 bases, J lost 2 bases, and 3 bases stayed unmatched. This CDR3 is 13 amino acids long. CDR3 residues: CASRGQLNTEAFF. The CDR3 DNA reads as TGCGCCAGCAGGGGACAGCTTAACACTGAAGCTTTCTTT.

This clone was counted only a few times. The CDR3 DNA reads as TGTGCCAGCAGCCCACATGGTTATAATTCACCCCTCCACTTT. This codes for CASSPHGYNSPLHF. The rearrangement links TRBV7-9 to TRBJ1-6; D call uncertain. The CDR3 runs 14 residues. Germline loops: CDR1 SEHNR, CDR2 FQNEAQ (reference sequence). With 5 bases removed from V and 4 bases from J, the gap between germline ends came to 9 bases. The full variable domain, in which reference TRBV7-9 and TRBJ1-6 provide the parts outside the CDR3, is DTGVSQNPRHKITKRGQNVTFRCDPISEHNRLYWYRQTLGQGPEFLTYFQNEAQLEKSRLLSDRFSAERPKGSFSTLEIQRTEQGDSAMYLCASSPHGYNSPLHFGNGTRLTVT.

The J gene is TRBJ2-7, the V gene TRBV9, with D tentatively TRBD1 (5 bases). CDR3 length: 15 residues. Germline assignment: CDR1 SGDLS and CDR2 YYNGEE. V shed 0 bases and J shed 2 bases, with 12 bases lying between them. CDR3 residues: CASSVGPGYTYEQYF. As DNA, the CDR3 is TGTGCCAGCAGCGTAGGTCCAGGGTATACCTACGAGCAGTACTTC.

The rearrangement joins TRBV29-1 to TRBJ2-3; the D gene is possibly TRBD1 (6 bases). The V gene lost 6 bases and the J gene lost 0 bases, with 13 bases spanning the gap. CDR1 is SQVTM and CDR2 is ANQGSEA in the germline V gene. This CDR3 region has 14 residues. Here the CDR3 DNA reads TGCAGCGTAAGGACAGATCTAAGCACAGATACGCAGTATTTT. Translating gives CSVRTDLSTDTQYF.

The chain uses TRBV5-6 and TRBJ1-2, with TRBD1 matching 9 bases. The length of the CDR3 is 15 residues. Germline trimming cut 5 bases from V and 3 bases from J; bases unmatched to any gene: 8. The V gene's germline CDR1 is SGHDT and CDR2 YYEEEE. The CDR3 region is CASSLGTGWDYGYTF. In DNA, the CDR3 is TGTGCCAGCAGTTTAGGGACAGGGTGGGACTATGGCTACACCTTC.

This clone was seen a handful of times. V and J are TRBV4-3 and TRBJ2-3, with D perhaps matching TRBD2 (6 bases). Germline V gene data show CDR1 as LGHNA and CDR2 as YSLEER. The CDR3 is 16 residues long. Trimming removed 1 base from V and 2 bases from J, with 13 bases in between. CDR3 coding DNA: TGCGCCAGCAGCCAAGGATCGGGGGACCTCACAGATACGCAGTATTTT. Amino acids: CASSQGSGDLTDTQYF.

In nucleotides, the CDR3 is TGTGCCAGCTCACCACTTAGGACAGCCAACACTGAAGCTTTCTTT. This gives the protein CASSPLRTANTEAFF. V usage is TRBV18 and J usage is TRBJ1-1; TRBD1 might be the D (6 bases). The V end was cut by 1 base, the J end by 2 bases, with 11 bases between. The CDR3 sequence is 15 residues long. CDR1 and CDR2 (germline): KGHSH, LQKENI.

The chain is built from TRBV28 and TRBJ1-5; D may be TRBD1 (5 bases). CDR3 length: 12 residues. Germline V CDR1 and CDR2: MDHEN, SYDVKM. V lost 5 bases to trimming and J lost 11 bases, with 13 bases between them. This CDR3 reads CASSGAARSQHF. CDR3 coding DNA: TGTGCCAGCAGTGGGGCTGCGCGGTCCCAGCATTTT.

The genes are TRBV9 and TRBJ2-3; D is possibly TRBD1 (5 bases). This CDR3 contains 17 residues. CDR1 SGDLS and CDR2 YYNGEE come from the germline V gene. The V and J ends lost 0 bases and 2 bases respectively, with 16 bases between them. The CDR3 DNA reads TGTGCCAGCAGCGTAGCTCGGCAGGGAACACTCACAGATACGCAGTATTTT. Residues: CASSVARQGTLTDTQYF.

CDR3 DNA: TGTGCCAGCAGCTTTGATCGCCCGGGGGGGAGTATGAACACTGAAGCTTTCTTT. Amino acid sequence: CASSFDRPGGSMNTEAFF. The V gene is TRBV12-1, the J gene TRBJ1-1. TRBV12-1 is deemed a pseudogene. CDR3 length equals 18 residues.

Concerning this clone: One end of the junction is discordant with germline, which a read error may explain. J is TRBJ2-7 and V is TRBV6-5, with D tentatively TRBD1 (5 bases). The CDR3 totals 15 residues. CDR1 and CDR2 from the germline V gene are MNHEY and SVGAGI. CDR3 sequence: CVSSSPRVGDYEQYF. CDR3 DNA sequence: TGTGTCAGCAGTTCCCCCAGGGTAGGAGACTACGAGCAGTACTTC.

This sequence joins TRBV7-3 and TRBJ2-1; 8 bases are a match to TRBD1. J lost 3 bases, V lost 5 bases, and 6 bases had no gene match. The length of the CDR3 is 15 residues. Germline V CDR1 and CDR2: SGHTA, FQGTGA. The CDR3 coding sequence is TGTGCCAGCAGCCCCCGGACAGGGATCTACAATGAGCAGTTCTTC. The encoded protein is CASSPRTGIYNEQFF.

The CDR3 region is CASSPGQLLWGYGYTF. The CDR3 bases are TGTGCCAGCAGCCCCGGACAGCTCCTCTGGGGCTATGGCTACACCTTC. This chain uses TRBV5-8 with TRBJ1-2, with a possible D match to TRBD1 (6 bases). Trimming took off 4 bases at V and 4 bases at J, with 20 bases between the two ends. The CDR3 length is 16 residues. The germline gives CDR1 SGHTS, CDR2 YDEGEE.

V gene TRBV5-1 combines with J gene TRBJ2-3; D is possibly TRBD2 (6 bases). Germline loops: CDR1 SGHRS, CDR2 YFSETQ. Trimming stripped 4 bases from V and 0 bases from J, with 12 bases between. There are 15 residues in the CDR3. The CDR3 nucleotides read TGCGCCAGCAGCCCCCCTAGCGTTAGCACAGATACGCAGTATTTT. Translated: CASSPPSVSTDTQYF.

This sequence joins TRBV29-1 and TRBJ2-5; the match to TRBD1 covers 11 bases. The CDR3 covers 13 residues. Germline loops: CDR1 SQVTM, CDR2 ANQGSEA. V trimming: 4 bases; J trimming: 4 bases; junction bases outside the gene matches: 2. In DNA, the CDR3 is TGCAGCGTTGGGACAGGGGGCGGAGAGACCCAGTACTTC. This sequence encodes CSVGTGGGETQYF. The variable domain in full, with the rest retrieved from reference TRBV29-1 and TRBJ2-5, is SAVISQKPSRDICQRGTSLTIQCQVDSQVTMMFWYRQQPGQSLTLIATANQGSEATYESGFVIDKFPISRPNLTFSTLTVSNMSPEDSSIYLCSVGTGGGETQYFGPGTRLLVL.

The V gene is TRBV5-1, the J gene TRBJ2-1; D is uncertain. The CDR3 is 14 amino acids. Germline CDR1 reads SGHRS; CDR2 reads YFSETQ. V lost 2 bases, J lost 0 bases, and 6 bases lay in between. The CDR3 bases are TGCGCCAGCAGCTTAATAGCCTCCTACAATGAGCAGTTCTTC. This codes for CASSLIASYNEQFF.

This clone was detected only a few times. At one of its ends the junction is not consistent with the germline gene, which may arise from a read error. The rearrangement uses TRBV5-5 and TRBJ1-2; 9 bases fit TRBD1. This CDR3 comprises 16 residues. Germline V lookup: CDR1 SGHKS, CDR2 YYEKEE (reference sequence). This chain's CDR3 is CASSFDLPGQGNRVYF. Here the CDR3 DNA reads TGTGCCAGCAGCTTCGATCTACCGGGACAGGGAAATCGAGTCTACTTC.

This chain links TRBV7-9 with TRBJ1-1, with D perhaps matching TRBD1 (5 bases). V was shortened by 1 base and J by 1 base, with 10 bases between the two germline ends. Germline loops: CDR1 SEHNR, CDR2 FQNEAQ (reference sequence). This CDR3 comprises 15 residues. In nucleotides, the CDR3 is TGTGCCAGCAGCTTAGGTCTAGGGGCGAACACTGAAGCTTTCTTT. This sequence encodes CASSLGLGANTEAFF.

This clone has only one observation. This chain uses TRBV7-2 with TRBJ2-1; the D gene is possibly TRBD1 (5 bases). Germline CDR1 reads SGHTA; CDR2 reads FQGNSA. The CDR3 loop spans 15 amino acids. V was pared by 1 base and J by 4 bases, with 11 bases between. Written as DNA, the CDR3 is TGTGCCAGCAGCTTAGTACCCGACAGTTACAATGAGCAGTTCTTC. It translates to CASSLVPDSYNEQFF.

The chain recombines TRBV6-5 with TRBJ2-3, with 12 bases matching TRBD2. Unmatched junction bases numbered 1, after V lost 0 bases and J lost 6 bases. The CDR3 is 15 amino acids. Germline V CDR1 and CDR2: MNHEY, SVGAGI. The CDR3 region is CASSYSGLAGDTQYF. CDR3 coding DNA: TGTGCCAGCAGTTACTCAGGACTAGCGGGGGATACGCAGTATTTT.

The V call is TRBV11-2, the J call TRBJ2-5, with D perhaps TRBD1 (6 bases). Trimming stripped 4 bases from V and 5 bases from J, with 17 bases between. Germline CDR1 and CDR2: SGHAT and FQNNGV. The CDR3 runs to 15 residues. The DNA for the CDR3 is TGTGCCAGCAGCTCCGGGACAACGAAGAGGGAGACCCAGTACTTC. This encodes CASSSGTTKRETQYF.